This T cell receptor (beta chain) was profiled in a study of blood T cells in healthy people across ages. This CDR3 contains 15 residues. V was shortened by 4 bases and J by 3 bases, with 16 bases between the two germline ends. Germline-derived CDR1 and CDR2 are SGHAT and FQNNGV. Every sample yielded at least 6 million isolated PBMCs. It was with a sample-barcoded 5' primer and a J-beta primer mix that a second PCR of roughly 6 to 12 cycles was run. TCRdb reanalysed the 5' RACE reads using MiXCR and keeps one entry per CDR3 protein. There are roughly 860,000 distinct CDR3 sequences in the sample; less than 80% occur only once, and 28% lies in the top ten.

This chain uses TRBV11-2 with TRBJ2-7; no clear D. This receptor was taken from a man younger than 40 in good health. Input material: blood. Here the CDR3 reads CASSYAGRYLYEQYF. In DNA, the CDR3 is TGTGCCAGCAGCTATGCTGGCAGATACCTCTACGAGCAGTACTTC.